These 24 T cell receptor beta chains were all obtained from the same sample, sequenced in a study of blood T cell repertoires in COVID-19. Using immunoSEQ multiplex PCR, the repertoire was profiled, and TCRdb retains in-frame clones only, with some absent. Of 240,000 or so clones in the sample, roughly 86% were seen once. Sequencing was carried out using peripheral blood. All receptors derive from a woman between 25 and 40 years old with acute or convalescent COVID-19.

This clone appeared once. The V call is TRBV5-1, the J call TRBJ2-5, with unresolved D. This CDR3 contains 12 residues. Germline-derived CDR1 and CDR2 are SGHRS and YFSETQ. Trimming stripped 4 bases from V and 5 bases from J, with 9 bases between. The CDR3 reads CASSLNLETQYF. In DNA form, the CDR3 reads TGCGCCAGCAGCCTTAATTTGGAGACCCAGTACTTC.

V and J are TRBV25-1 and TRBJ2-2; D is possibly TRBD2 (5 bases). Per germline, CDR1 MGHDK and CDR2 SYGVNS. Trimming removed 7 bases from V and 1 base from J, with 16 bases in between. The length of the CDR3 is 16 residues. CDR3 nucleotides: TGTGCCAGCACCTCCAGTAGCGCCTTGAACACCGGGGAGCTGTTTTTT. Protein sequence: CASTSSSALNTGELFF.

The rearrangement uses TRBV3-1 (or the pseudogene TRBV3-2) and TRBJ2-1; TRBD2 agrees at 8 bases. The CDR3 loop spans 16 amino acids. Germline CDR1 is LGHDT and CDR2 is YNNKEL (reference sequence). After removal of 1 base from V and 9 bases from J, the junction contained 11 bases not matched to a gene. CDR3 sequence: CASSQVPSGSIGEQFF. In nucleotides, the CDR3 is TGTGCCAGCAGCCAAGTCCCTAGCGGGTCGATAGGTGAGCAGTTCTTC.

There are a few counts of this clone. The CDR3 bases are TGTGCCAGCAGTGCGGTAGGGGTTAGAGGCGAGCAGTACTTC. Translated, it gives CASSAVGVRGEQYF. This sequence joins TRBV25-1 and TRBJ2-7; D may be TRBD1 (5 bases). Germline loops: CDR1 MGHDK, CDR2 SYGVNS. V was trimmed by 4 bases and J by 6 bases, leaving 16 bases between them. The CDR3 consists of 14 residues.

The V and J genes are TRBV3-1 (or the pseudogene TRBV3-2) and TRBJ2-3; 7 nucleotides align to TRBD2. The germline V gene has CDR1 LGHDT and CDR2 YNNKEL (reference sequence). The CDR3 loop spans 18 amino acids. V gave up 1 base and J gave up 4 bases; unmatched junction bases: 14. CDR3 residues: CASSQVSLADLSADTQYF. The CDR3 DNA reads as TGTGCCAGCAGCCAAGTCAGTCTAGCGGATCTCAGTGCAGATACGCAGTATTTT.

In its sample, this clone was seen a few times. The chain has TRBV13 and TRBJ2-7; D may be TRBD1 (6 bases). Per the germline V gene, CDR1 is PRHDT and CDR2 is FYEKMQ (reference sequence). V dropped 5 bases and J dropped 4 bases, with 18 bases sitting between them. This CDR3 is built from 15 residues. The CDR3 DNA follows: TGTGCCAGCAGCCCCTTCGGATGGGGGACATACGAGCAGTACTTC. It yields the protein CASSPFGWGTYEQYF. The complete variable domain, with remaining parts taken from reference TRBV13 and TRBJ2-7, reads AAGVIQSPRHLIKEKRETATLKCYPIPRHDTVYWYQQGPGQDPQFLISFYEKMQSDKGSIPDRFSAQQFSDYHSELNMSSLELGDSALYFCASSPFGWGTYEQYFGPGTRLTVT.

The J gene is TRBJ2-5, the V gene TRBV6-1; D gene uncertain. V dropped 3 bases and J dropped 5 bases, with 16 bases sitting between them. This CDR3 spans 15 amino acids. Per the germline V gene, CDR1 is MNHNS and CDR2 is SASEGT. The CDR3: CASSDSGSMRETQYF. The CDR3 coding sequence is TGTGCCAGCAGTGATTCCGGGTCGATGAGGGAGACCCAGTACTTC.

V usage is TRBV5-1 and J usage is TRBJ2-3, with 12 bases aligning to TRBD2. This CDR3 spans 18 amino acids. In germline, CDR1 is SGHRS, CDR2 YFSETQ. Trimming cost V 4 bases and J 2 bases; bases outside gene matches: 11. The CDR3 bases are TGCGCCAGCAGCACCCGGACTAGCGGGACTAGTGTCACAGATACGCAGTATTTT. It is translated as CASSTRTSGTSVTDTQYF.

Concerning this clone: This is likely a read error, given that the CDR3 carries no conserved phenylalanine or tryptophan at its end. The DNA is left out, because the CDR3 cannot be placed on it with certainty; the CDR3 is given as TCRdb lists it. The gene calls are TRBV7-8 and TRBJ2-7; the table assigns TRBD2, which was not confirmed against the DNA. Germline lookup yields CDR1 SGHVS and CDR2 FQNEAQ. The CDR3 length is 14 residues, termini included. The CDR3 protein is CASSSTLTSGPPLY.

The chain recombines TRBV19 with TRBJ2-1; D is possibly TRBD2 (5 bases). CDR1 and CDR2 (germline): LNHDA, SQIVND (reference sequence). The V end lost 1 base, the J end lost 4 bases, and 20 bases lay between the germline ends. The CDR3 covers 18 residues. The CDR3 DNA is TGTGCCAGTAGTATAGGAGGGAGCCACACCTTAAAATACAATGAGCAGTTCTTC. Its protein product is CASSIGGSHTLKYNEQFF.

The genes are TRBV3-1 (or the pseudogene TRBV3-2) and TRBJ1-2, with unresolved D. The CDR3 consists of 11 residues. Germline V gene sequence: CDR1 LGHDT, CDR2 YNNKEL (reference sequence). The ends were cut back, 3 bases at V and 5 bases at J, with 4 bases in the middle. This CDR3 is CASSQSYGYTF. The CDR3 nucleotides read TGTGCCAGCAGCCAGAGTTATGGCTACACCTTC.

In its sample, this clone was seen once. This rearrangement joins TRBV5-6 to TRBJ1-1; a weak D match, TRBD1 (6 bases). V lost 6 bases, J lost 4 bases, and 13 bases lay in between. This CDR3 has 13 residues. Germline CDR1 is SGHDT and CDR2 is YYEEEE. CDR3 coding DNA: TGTGCCAGCATGAACAGGGTGTTCACTGAAGCTTTCTTT. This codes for CASMNRVFTEAFF.

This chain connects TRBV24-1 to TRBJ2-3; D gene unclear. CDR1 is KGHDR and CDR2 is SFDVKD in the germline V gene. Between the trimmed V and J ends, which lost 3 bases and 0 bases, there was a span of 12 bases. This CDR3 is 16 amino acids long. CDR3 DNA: TGTGCCACCAGTGATGGCTCCAGTCCCAGCACAGATACGCAGTATTTT. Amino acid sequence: CATSDGSSPSTDTQYF.

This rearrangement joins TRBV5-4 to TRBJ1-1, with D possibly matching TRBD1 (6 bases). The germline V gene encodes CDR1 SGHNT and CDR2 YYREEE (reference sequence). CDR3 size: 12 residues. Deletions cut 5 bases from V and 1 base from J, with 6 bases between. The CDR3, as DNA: TGTGCCAGCAGGGACAGGAACACTGAAGCTTTCTTT. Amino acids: CASRDRNTEAFF. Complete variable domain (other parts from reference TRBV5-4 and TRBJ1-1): ETGVTQSPTHLIKTRGQQVTLRCSSQSGHNTVSWYQQALGQGPQFIFQYYREEENGRGNFPPRFSGLQFPNYSSELNVNALELDDSALYLCASRDRNTEAFFGQGTRLTVV.

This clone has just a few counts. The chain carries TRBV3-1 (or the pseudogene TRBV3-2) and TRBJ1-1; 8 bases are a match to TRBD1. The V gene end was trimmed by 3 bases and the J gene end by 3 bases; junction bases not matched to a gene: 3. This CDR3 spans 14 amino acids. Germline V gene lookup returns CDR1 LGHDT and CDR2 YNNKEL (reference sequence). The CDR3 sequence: CASSHGQGDTEAFF. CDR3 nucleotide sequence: TGTGCCAGCAGCCATGGACAGGGTGACACTGAAGCTTTCTTT.

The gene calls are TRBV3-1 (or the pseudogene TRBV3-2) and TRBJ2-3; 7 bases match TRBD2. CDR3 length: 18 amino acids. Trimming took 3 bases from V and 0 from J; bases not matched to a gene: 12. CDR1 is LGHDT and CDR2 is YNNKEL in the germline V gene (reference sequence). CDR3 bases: TGTGCCAGCAGCCACCCGATTCTAGCGGAAGATAGCACAGATACGCAGTATTTT. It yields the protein CASSHPILAEDSTDTQYF.

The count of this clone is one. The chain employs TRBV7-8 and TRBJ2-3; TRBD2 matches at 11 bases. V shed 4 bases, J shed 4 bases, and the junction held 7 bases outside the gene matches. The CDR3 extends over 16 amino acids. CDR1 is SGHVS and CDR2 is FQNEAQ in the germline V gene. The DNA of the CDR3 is TGTGCCAGCAGCTACCCACTAGCGGGAGTGTCAGATACGCAGTATTTT. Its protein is CASSYPLAGVSDTQYF. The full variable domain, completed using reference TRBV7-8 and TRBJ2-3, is GAGVSQSPRYKVAKRGQDVALRCDPISGHVSLFWYQQALGQGPEFLTYFQNEAQLDKSGLPSDRFFAERPEGSVSTLKIQRTQQEDSAVYLCASSYPLAGVSDTQYFGPGTRLTVL.

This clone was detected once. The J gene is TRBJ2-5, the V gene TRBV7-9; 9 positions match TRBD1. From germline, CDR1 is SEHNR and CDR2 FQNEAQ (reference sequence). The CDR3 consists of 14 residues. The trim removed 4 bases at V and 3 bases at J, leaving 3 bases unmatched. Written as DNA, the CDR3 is TGTGCCAGCAGCTGGGGACAGGGAAAAGAGACCCAGTACTTC. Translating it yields CASSWGQGKETQYF.

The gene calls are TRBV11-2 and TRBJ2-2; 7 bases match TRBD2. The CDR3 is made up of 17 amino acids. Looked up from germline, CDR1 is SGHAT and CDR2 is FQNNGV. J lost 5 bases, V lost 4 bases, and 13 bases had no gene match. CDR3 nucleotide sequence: TGTGCCAGCAGCTCCTTCTGGGGGGGGAGCGGAACCGGGGAGCTGTTTTTT. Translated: CASSSFWGGSGTGELFF. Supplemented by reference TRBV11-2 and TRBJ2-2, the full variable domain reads EAGVAQSPRYKIIEKRQSVAFWCNPISGHATLYWYQQILGQGPKLLIQFQNNGVVDDSQLPKDRFSAERLKGVDSTLKIQPAKLEDSAVYLCASSSFWGGSGTGELFFGEGSRLTVL.

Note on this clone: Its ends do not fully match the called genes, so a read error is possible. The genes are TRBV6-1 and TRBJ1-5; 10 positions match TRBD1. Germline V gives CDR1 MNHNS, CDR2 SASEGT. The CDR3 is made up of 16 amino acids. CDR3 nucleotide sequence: TGTGTCAGCAGTGCCCCGGACAGGGGGGCCGCAGGGCCCCAGCATTTT. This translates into CVSSAPDRGAAGPQHF.

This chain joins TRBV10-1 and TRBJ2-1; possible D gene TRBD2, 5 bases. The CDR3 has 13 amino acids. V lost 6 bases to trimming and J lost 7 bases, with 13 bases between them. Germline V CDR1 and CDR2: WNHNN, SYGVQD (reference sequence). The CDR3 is CASRRALPNEQFF. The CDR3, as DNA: TGCGCCAGCAGGCGGGCCTTGCCGAATGAGCAGTTCTTC.

The CDR3 loop reads CAWSLLAGENNEQFF. As DNA, the CDR3 is TGTGCCTGGAGCCTTCTAGCGGGAGAAAACAATGAGCAGTTCTTC. This chain links TRBV30 with TRBJ2-1; 10 bases agree with TRBD2. The CDR3 covers 15 residues. With V trimmed by 3 bases and J by 5 bases, 7 bases remained unmatched. Germline loops: CDR1 GTSNPN, CDR2 SVGIG (reference sequence).

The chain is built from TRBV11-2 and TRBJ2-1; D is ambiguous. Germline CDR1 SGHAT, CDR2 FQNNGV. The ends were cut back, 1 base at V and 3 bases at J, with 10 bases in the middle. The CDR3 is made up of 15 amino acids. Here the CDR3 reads CASSLVGSNYNEQFF. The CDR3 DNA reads TGTGCCAGCAGCTTAGTGGGCAGCAACTACAATGAGCAGTTCTTC.

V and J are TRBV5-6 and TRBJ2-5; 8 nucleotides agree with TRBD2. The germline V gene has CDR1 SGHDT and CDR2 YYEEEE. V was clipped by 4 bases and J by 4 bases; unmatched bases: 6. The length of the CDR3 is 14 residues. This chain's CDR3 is CASSPGRATETQYF. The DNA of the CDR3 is TGTGCCAGCAGCCCCGGGAGGGCCACAGAGACCCAGTACTTC.